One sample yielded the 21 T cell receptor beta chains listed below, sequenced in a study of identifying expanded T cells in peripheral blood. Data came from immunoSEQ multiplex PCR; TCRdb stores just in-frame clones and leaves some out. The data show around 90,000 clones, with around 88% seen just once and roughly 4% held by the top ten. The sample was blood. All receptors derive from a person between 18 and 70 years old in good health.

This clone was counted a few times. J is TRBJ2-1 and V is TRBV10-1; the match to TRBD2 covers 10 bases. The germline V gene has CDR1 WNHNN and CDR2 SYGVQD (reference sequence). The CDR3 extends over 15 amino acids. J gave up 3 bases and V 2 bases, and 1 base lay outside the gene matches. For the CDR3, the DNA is TGCGCCAGCAGTGAGGTAGCGGGGGGCTACAATGAGCAGTTCTTC. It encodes CASSEVAGGYNEQFF.

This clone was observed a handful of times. CDR3 sequence: CASSESPVYGYTF. The CDR3 coding sequence is TGCGCCAGCAGTGAAAGCCCCGTCTATGGCTACACCTTC. The V call is TRBV10-1, the J call TRBJ1-2; no clear D. Trimming took 3 bases from V and 4 from J, leaving 9 bases between them. Germline values: CDR1 WNHNN, CDR2 SYGVQD (reference sequence). The CDR3 contains 13 residues.

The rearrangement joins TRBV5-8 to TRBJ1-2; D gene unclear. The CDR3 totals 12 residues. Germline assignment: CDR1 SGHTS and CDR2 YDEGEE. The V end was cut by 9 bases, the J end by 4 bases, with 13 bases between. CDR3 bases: TGTGCCAATCCACGAAAGACCTATGGCTACACCTTC. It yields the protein CANPRKTYGYTF. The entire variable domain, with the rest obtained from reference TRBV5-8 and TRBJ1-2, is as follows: EAGVTQSPTHLIKTRGQQATLRCSPISGHTSVYWYQQALGLGLQFLLWYDEGEERNRGNFPPRFSGRQFPNYSSELNVNALELEDSALYLCANPRKTYGYTFGSGTRLTVV.

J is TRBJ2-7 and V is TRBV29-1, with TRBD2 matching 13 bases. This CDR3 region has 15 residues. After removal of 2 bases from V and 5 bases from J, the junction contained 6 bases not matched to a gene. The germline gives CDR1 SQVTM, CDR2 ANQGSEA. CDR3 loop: CSVEKLAGGSHEQYF. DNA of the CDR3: TGCAGCGTTGAAAAACTAGCGGGGGGGAGCCACGAGCAGTACTTC.

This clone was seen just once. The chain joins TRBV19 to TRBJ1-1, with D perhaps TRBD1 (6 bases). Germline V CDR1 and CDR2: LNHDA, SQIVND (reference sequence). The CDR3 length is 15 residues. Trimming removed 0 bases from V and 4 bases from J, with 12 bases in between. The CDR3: CASSIEWGAGTEAFF. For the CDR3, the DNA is TGTGCCAGTAGTATAGAATGGGGGGCAGGCACTGAAGCTTTCTTT.

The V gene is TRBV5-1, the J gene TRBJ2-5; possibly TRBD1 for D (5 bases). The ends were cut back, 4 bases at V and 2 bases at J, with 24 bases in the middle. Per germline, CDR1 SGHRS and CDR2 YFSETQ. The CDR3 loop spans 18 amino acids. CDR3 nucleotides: TGCGCCAGCAGCGGCTACCTACAGGCTCCCTGGGGTCAAGAGACCCAGTACTTC. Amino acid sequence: CASSGYLQAPWGQETQYF.

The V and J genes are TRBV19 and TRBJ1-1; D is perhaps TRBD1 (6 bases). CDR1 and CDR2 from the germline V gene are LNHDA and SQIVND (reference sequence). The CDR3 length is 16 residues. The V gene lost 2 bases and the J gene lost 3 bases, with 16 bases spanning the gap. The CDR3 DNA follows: TGTGCCAGTAGTATATTCGGGGGCTTGAAGGACACTGAAGCTTTCTTT. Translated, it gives CASSIFGGLKDTEAFF.

The CDR3 bases are TGCGCCAGCGGGGACCCACGGACCCAGTACTTC. Its translation is CASGDPRTQYF. This chain joins TRBV4-1 and TRBJ2-5; D may correspond to TRBD1 or TRBD2 (5 bases each). V was clipped by 8 bases and J by 7 bases, with 11 bases between them. CDR1 MGHRA and CDR2 YSYEKL come from the germline V gene. CDR3 length: 11 residues.

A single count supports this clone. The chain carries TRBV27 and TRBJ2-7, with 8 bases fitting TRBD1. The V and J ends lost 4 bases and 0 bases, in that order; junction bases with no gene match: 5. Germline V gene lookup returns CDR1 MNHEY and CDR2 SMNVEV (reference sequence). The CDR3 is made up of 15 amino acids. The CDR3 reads CASSSPGTGSYEQYF. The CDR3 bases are TGTGCCAGCAGTTCCCCCGGGACAGGCTCCTACGAGCAGTACTTC.

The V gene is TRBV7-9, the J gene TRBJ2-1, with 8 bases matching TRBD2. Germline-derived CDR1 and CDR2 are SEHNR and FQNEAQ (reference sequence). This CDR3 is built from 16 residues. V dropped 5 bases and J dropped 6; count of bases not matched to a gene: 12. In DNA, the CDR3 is TGTGCCAGCAGCCTAAACGGGGGGGTGTTAGGCAATGAGCAGTTCTTC. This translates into CASSLNGGVLGNEQFF.

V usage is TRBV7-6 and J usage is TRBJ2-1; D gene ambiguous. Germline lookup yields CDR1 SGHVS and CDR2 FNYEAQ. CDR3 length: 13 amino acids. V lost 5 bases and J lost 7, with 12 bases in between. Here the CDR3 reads CASSPAPGNEQFF. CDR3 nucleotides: TGTGCCAGCAGCCCTGCTCCCGGGAATGAGCAGTTCTTC.

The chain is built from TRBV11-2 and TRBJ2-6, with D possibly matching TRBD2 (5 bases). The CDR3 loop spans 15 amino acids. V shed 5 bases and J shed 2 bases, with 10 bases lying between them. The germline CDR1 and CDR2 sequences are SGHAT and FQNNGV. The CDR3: CASSPAGAGANVLTF. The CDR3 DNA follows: TGTGCCAGCAGCCCCGCCGGGGCTGGGGCCAACGTCCTGACTTTC. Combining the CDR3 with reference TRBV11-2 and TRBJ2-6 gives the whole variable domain EAGVAQSPRYKIIEKRQSVAFWCNPISGHATLYWYQQILGQGPKLLIQFQNNGVVDDSQLPKDRFSAERLKGVDSTLKIQPAKLEDSAVYLCASSPAGAGANVLTFGAGSRLTVL.

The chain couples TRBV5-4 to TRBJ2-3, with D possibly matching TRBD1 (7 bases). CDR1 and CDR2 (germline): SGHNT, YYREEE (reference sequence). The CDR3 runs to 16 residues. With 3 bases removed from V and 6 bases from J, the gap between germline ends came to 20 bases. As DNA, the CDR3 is TGTGCCAGCAGCTACCCCAAAGGCAGGGGGGCGGATACGCAGTATTTT. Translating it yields CASSYPKGRGADTQYF.

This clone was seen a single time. For the CDR3, the DNA is TGTGCCAGCAGTTACTCGCCAGGCCAGAATTCACCCCTCCACTTT. It is translated as CASSYSPGQNSPLHF. The chain employs TRBV6-6 and TRBJ1-6; no reliable D call. Trimming cost V 0 bases and J 7 bases, with 10 bases left between them. Germline CDR1 is MNHNY and CDR2 is SVGAGI (reference sequence). CDR3 size: 15 residues.

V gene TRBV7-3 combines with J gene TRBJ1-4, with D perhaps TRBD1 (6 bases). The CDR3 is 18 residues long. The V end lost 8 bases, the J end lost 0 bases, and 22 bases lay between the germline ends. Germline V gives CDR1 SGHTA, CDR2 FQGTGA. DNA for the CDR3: TGTGCCAGCCCCCGGAACGCAGGGGCCATAACAACTAATGAAAAACTGTTTTTT. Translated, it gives CASPRNAGAITTNEKLFF. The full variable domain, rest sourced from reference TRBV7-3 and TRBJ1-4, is GAGVSQTPSNKVTEKGKYVELRCDPISGHTALYWYRQSLGQGPEFLIYFQGTGAADDSGLPNDRFFAVRPEGSVSTLKIQRTERGDSAVYLCASPRNAGAITTNEKLFFGSGTQLSVL.

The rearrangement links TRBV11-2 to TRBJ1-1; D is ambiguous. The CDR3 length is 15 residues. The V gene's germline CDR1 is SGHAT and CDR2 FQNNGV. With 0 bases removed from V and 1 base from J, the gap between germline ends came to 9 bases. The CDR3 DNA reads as TGTGCCAGCAGCTTAGATCCGTCAGCGAACACTGAAGCTTTCTTT. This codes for CASSLDPSANTEAFF. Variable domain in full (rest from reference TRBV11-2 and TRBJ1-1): EAGVAQSPRYKIIEKRQSVAFWCNPISGHATLYWYQQILGQGPKLLIQFQNNGVVDDSQLPKDRFSAERLKGVDSTLKIQPAKLEDSAVYLCASSLDPSANTEAFFGQGTRLTVV.

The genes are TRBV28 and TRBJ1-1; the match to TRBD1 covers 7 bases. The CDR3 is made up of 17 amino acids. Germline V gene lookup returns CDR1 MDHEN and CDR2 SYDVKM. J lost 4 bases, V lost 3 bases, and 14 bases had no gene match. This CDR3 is CASSLPSKDRLITEAFF. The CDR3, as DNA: TGTGCCAGCAGTTTGCCCTCCAAGGACAGGTTGATCACTGAAGCTTTCTTT. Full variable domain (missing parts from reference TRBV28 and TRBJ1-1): DVKVTQSSRYLVKRTGEKVFLECVQDMDHENMFWYRQDPGLGLRLIYFSYDVKMKEKGDIPEGYSVSREKKERFSLILESASTNQTSMYLCASSLPSKDRLITEAFFGQGTRLTVV.

The CDR3 DNA follows: TGTGCCTGGAAGGAGTCCTACGAGCAGTACTTC. Amino acid sequence: CAWKESYEQYF. The J gene is TRBJ2-7, the V gene TRBV30; D remains unclear. This CDR3 contains 11 residues. Per the germline V gene, CDR1 is GTSNPN and CDR2 is SVGIG (reference sequence). V lost 4 bases and J 1 base, leaving 5 bases between the germline ends.

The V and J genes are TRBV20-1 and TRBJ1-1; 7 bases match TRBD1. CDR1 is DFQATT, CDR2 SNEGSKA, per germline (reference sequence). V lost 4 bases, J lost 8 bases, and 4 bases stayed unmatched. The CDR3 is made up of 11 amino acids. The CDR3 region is CSATGDREAFF. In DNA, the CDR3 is TGCAGTGCTACGGGGGACAGAGAAGCTTTCTTT.

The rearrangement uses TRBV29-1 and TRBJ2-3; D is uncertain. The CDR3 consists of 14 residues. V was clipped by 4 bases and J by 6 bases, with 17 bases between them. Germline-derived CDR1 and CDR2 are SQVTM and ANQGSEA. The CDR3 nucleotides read TGCAGCGTTGCAGGTACCCTCCAGGCGGATACGCAGTATTTT. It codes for CSVAGTLQADTQYF.

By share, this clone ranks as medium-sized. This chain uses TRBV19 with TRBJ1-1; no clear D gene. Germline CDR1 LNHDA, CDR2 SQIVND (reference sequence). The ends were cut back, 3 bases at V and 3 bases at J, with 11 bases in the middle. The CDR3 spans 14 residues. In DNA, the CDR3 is TGTGCCAGTAGTATCGGGGAGGAGTACACTGAAGCTTTCTTT. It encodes CASSIGEEYTEAFF.